One T cell receptor (beta chain) is described in this entry. Its antigen is still unknown. The data derive from a study of cytomegalovirus exposure and HLA in healthy donors. General study results and limits: About 87% or about 30% of the time was how often most TCR beta V segments were productive, according to an earlier analysis. CMV serostatus was the sole immune exposure information available. Association with HLA alleles at 0.05 false discovery rate was found for about 17,000 TCR beta sequences in a later analysis.

CDR1 and CDR2 from the germline V gene are LNHNV and YYDKDF (reference sequence). V was shortened by 5 bases and J by 3 bases, with 14 bases between the two germline ends. The CDR3 contains 14 residues. Both 60 Vbeta primers and 13 Jbeta primers went into the PCR. Per the authors' pipeline: Later work found roughly 80 million unique TCR beta chains, with roughly 11 million shared. The repertoire was sequenced with immunoSEQ multiplex PCR; TCRdb's copy has only in-frame clones and lacks some. V and J calls and clone size are given by that table; D and trimming were obtained from the DNA. The sample carries around 220,000 clones, approximately 83% recorded once.

Sequencing used PBMCs. V gene TRBV15 combines with J gene TRBJ2-7, with D tentatively TRBD2 (5 bases). This clonotype was sampled from a girl aged 10-17 years in good health and CMV-seronegative. CDR3 sequence (DNA): TGTGCCACCAGCGCCTCCCGGGGTAACTACGAGCAGTACTTC. Translation: CATSASRGNYEQYF.